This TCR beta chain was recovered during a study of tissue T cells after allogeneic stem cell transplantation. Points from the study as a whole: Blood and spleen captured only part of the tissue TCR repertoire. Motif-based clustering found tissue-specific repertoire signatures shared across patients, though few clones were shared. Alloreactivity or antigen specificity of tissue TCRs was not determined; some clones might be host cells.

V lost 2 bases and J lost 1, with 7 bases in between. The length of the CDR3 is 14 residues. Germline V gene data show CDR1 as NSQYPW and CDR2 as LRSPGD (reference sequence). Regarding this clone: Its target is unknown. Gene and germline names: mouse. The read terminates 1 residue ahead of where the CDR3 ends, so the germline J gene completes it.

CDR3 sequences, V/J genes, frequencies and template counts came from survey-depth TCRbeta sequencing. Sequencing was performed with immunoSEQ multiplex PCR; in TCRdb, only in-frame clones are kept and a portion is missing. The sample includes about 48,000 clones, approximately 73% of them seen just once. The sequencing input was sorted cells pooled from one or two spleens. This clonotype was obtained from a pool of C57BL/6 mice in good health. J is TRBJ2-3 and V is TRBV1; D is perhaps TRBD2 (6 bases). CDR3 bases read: TGCACCTGCAGTGCATCTGGGGGTGCAGAAACGCTGTAT. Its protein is CTCSASGGAETLY. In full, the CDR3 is CTCSASGGAETLYF. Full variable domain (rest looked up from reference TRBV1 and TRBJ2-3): VTLLEQNPRWRLVPRGQAVNLRCILKNSQYPWMSWYQQDLQKQLQWLFTLRSPGDKEVKSLPGADYLATRVTDTELRLQVANMSQGRTLYCTCSASGGAETLYFGSGTRLTVL.